This T cell receptor beta chain was obtained from a study of blood T cell repertoires in COVID-19. Study summary: Specimens from acute and convalescent COVID-19 originated in the United States, Italy and Spain.

This clone was seen a single time. V gave up 0 bases and J gave up 1 base; unmatched junction bases: 5. The CDR3 sequence is 16 residues long. Germline values: CDR1 SGHNT, CDR2 YYREEE (reference sequence). Generated by immunoSEQ multiplex PCR, the TCRdb table keeps only in-frame clones and is missing some. The sample has some 89,000 clones, around 80% seen once. Sequencing was carried out using peripheral blood. This chain links TRBV5-4 with TRBJ2-5, with 8 bases fitting TRBD2. The TCR was taken from a woman older than 75 with acute or convalescent COVID-19. As DNA, the CDR3 is TGTGCCAGCAGCTTGGGGCTAGCGGGCATCCAAGAGACCCAGTACTTC. Protein sequence: CASSLGLAGIQETQYF.